A selection of T cell receptor beta chains follows, all from one sample in a study of blood T cells in healthy people across ages. TCRdb independently ran MiXCR on the 5' RACE reads; one entry per CDR3 protein. The sample yields approximately 760,000 distinct CDR3 sequences, about 25% seen once. These data were likewise used in another study, on T cells of mothers and their children.

Sequencing used blood. The receptors shown here come from a boy between 10 and 17 years old in good health. CDR3s include the opening cysteine and the closing phenylalanine or tryptophan. The D gene is left open where the match is weak. The listing skips clone size in some rows; elsewhere it reads once, few, many or a size class.

clone_size: -; v_call: TRBV12-3/TRBV12-4; cdr3_length: 16; d_call: TRBD2; j_call: TRBJ2-1; cdr3_nt: TGTGCCAGCAGTCCGTGGACTAGTGGGTCCTACAATGAGCAGTTCTTC; cdr3_aa: CASSPWTSGSYNEQFF
clone_size: -; v_call: TRBV24-1; cdr3_length: 15; d_call: -; j_call: TRBJ2-3; cdr3_nt: TGTGCCACCAGTGAAGGGACCTATAGCACAGATACGCAGTATTTT; cdr3_aa: CATSEGTYSTDTQYF
clone_size: -; v_call: TRBV7-2; cdr3_length: 15; d_call: -; j_call: TRBJ2-7; cdr3_nt: TGTGCCAGCAGCTTAGTACAGGACAGCCCCTACGAGCAGTACTTC; cdr3_aa: CASSLVQDSPYEQYF
clone_size: few; v_call: TRBV5-1; cdr3_length: 14; d_call: -; j_call: TRBJ2-7; cdr3_nt: TGCGCCAGCAGCTTGGAACCAAACTCCTACGAGCAGTACTTC; cdr3_aa: CASSLEPNSYEQYF
clone_size: few; v_call: TRBV7-9; cdr3_length: 16; d_call: -; j_call: TRBJ1-6; cdr3_nt: TGTGCCAGCAGCCCGTCCGTCAATTCCTATAATTCACCCCTCCACTTT; cdr3_aa: CASSPSVNSYNSPLHF
clone_size: -; v_call: TRBV5-8; cdr3_length: 14; d_call: -; j_call: TRBJ2-7; cdr3_nt: TGTGCCAGCAGCTCTTGGACACGTACCTACGAGCAGTACTTC; cdr3_aa: CASSSWTRTYEQYF
clone_size: -; v_call: TRBV6-6; cdr3_length: 14; d_call: TRBD1; j_call: TRBJ1-2; cdr3_nt: TGTGCCAGCAGTTACACCACAGGGGGCAAAGGCTACACCTTC; cdr3_aa: CASSYTTGGKGYTF
clone_size: -; v_call: TRBV4-1; cdr3_length: 17; d_call: -; j_call: TRBJ2-7; cdr3_nt: TGCGCCAGCAGCCAAGCTCTTCCGGGACAAATCTCCTACGAGCAGTACTTC; cdr3_aa: CASSQALPGQISYEQYF
clone_size: -; v_call: TRBV7-2; cdr3_length: 15; d_call: -; j_call: TRBJ2-1; cdr3_nt: TGTGCCAGCAGCTTAGATCTAGGCGGTAACAATGAGCAGTTCTTC; cdr3_aa: CASSLDLGGNNEQFF
clone_size: few; v_call: TRBV4-3; cdr3_length: 16; d_call: TRBD2; j_call: TRBJ2-7; cdr3_nt: TGCGCCAGCAGCCAAGGGGGACTAGCGGGAACCTACGAGCAGTACTTC; cdr3_aa: CASSQGGLAGTYEQYF
clone_size: few; v_call: TRBV20-1; cdr3_length: 12; d_call: -; j_call: TRBJ2-1; cdr3_nt: TGCAGTGCTTATAGCGGTCACAATGAGCAGTTCTTC; cdr3_aa: CSAYSGHNEQFF
clone_size: few; v_call: TRBV7-9; cdr3_length: 17; d_call: -; j_call: TRBJ2-6; cdr3_nt: TGTGCCAGCAGTTTCGGACCTCTCGGCTCTGGGGCCAACGTCCTGACTTTC; cdr3_aa: CASSFGPLGSGANVLTF
clone_size: few; v_call: TRBV20-1; cdr3_length: 13; d_call: -; j_call: TRBJ2-3; cdr3_nt: TGCAGTGCTGACCGGGAACTCACAGATACGCAGTATTTT; cdr3_aa: CSADRELTDTQYF
clone_size: -; v_call: TRBV24-1; cdr3_length: 16; d_call: TRBD1; j_call: TRBJ2-7; cdr3_nt: TGTGCCACCAGTGATTCCGGAACAGGGGGCAAATACGAGCAGTACTTC; cdr3_aa: CATSDSGTGGKYEQYF
clone_size: few; v_call: TRBV20-1; cdr3_length: 13; d_call: TRBD1; j_call: TRBJ2-7; cdr3_nt: TGCAGTGCATGGGGGACAGGGTCCTCCGAGCAGTACTTC; cdr3_aa: CSAWGTGSSEQYF
clone_size: -; v_call: TRBV9; cdr3_length: 15; d_call: -; j_call: TRBJ2-3; cdr3_nt: TGTGCCAGCAGCGTAGGACTCCCCCCCACAGATACGCAGTATTTT; cdr3_aa: CASSVGLPPTDTQYF
clone_size: -; v_call: TRBV6-2/TRBV6-3; cdr3_length: 13; d_call: TRBD1; j_call: TRBJ2-7; cdr3_nt: TGTGCCAGCAGCGATGGACAGGACTACGAGCAGTACTTC; cdr3_aa: CASSDGQDYEQYF
clone_size: few; v_call: TRBV5-1; cdr3_length: 15; d_call: -; j_call: TRBJ2-3; cdr3_nt: TGCGCCAGCAGCTTGCAGGGAGTAGATCCAGATACGCAGTATTTT; cdr3_aa: CASSLQGVDPDTQYF
clone_size: -; v_call: TRBV20-1; cdr3_length: 13; d_call: TRBD2; j_call: TRBJ2-5; cdr3_nt: TGCAGTGCTAATAGCGGGATTAAAGAGACCCAGTACTTC; cdr3_aa: CSANSGIKETQYF
clone_size: few; v_call: TRBV24-1; cdr3_length: 16; d_call: -; j_call: TRBJ1-2; cdr3_nt: TGTGCCACCAGTGATTCCCCCCAGACAGGCTACTATGGCTACACCTTC; cdr3_aa: CATSDSPQTGYYGYTF
clone_size: few; v_call: TRBV7-2; cdr3_length: 19; d_call: TRBD1; j_call: TRBJ1-4; cdr3_nt: TGTGCCAGCAGCAAGCCCTTCGGGACAGGGATCTCAACTAATGAAAAACTGTTTTTT; cdr3_aa: CASSKPFGTGISTNEKLFF
clone_size: few; v_call: TRBV11-2; cdr3_length: 14; d_call: -; j_call: TRBJ2-1; cdr3_nt: TGTGCCAGCAGCGTAGCGGTCTCCTACAATGAGCAGTTCTTC; cdr3_aa: CASSVAVSYNEQFF
clone_size: once; v_call: TRBV14; cdr3_length: 14; d_call: -; j_call: TRBJ1-1; cdr3_nt: TGTGCCAGCAGCCAACCTGGATTAGGCACTGAAGCTTTCTTT; cdr3_aa: CASSQPGLGTEAFF
clone_size: few; v_call: TRBV28; cdr3_length: 14; d_call: -; j_call: TRBJ1-2; cdr3_nt: TGTGCCAGCAATTTTGGGGGGCGTTTCAGTACCTACACCTTC; cdr3_aa: CASNFGGRFSTYTF
clone_size: few; v_call: TRBV4-3; cdr3_length: 14; d_call: -; j_call: TRBJ1-2; cdr3_nt: TGCGCCAGCAGCCAAGAGGACGTTAACTATGGCTACACCTTC; cdr3_aa: CASSQEDVNYGYTF
clone_size: -; v_call: TRBV11-3; cdr3_length: 14; d_call: TRBD2; j_call: TRBJ2-4; cdr3_nt: TGTGCCAGCAGCCCTGCCGACGGGGGGGACATTCAGTACTTC; cdr3_aa: CASSPADGGDIQYF
clone_size: once; v_call: TRBV7-9; cdr3_length: 16; d_call: TRBD2; j_call: TRBJ2-1; cdr3_nt: TGTGCCAGCAGCCCACGGGTAGCGGGGGTTAACAATGAGCAGTTCTTC; cdr3_aa: CASSPRVAGVNNEQFF
clone_size: -; v_call: TRBV29-1; cdr3_length: 14; d_call: -; j_call: TRBJ2-1; cdr3_nt: TGCAGCGTTGCCGTTTGGAGCTCCTACAATGAGCAGTTCTTC; cdr3_aa: CSVAVWSSYNEQFF
clone_size: few; v_call: TRBV20-1; cdr3_length: 16; d_call: -; j_call: TRBJ2-5; cdr3_nt: TGCAGTGCTAGTGGTAGGCAGCAGACTCGACAAGAGACCCAGTACTTC; cdr3_aa: CSASGRQQTRQETQYF
clone_size: -; v_call: TRBV12-3/TRBV12-4; cdr3_length: 13; d_call: -; j_call: TRBJ1-1; cdr3_nt: TGTGCCAGCAACGGGGGATCGGACACTGAAGCTTTCTTT; cdr3_aa: CASNGGSDTEAFF
clone_size: few; v_call: TRBV4-1; cdr3_length: 14; d_call: TRBD2; j_call: TRBJ2-1; cdr3_nt: TGCGCCAGCTCTAGCGGGATCTACTACAATGAGCAGTTCTTC; cdr3_aa: CASSSGIYYNEQFF
clone_size: -; v_call: TRBV20-1; cdr3_length: 13; d_call: -; j_call: TRBJ2-1; cdr3_nt: TGCAGTGCTAGAGACGGGGGAAGGAATGAGCAGTTCTTC; cdr3_aa: CSARDGGRNEQFF
clone_size: many; v_call: TRBV4-2; cdr3_length: 15; d_call: -; j_call: TRBJ2-7; cdr3_nt: TGTGCCAGCAGCCAAGATTCAGCTAACCCCTACGAGCAGTACTTC; cdr3_aa: CASSQDSANPYEQYF
clone_size: few; v_call: TRBV6-2/TRBV6-3; cdr3_length: 15; d_call: -; j_call: TRBJ1-5; cdr3_nt: TGTGCCAGCAGTTCGACAGACTATAGCAATCAGCCCCAGCATTTT; cdr3_aa: CASSSTDYSNQPQHF
clone_size: few; v_call: TRBV29-1; cdr3_length: 14; d_call: TRBD2; j_call: TRBJ2-7; cdr3_nt: TGCAGCGCGACTCTACTAGCGGGAGTTCAAGAGCAGTACTTC; cdr3_aa: CSATLLAGVQEQYF
clone_size: -; v_call: TRBV29-1; cdr3_length: 13; d_call: -; j_call: TRBJ2-7; cdr3_nt: TGCAGCGTTGCAGGGTCTTGGAACTACGAGCAGTACTTC; cdr3_aa: CSVAGSWNYEQYF
clone_size: few; v_call: TRBV24-1; cdr3_length: 16; d_call: TRBD2; j_call: TRBJ2-1; cdr3_nt: TGTGCCACCAGTGAAATCAGGACTAGCGGGGGGAATGAGCAGTTCTTC; cdr3_aa: CATSEIRTSGGNEQFF
clone_size: -; v_call: TRBV6-5; cdr3_length: 13; d_call: -; j_call: TRBJ1-1; cdr3_nt: TGTGCCAGCAGGGTGGAGGGGAACACTGAAGCTTTCTTT; cdr3_aa: CASRVEGNTEAFF
clone_size: -; v_call: TRBV28; cdr3_length: 15; d_call: -; j_call: TRBJ2-4; cdr3_nt: TGTGCCAGCAGTTTACCGGGCTCGACCAAAAACATTCAGTACTTC; cdr3_aa: CASSLPGSTKNIQYF
clone_size: -; v_call: TRBV24-1; cdr3_length: 18; d_call: TRBD2; j_call: TRBJ2-5; cdr3_nt: TGTGCCACCAGTGATAAGATTAGCGGGGGGCCCTTCCAAGAGACCCAGTACTTC; cdr3_aa: CATSDKISGGPFQETQYF
clone_size: -; v_call: TRBV20-1; cdr3_length: 11; d_call: -; j_call: TRBJ1-1; cdr3_nt: TGCAGTATCCGACAGAACACTGAAGCTTTCTTT; cdr3_aa: CSIRQNTEAFF
clone_size: few; v_call: TRBV12-3/TRBV12-4; cdr3_length: 12; d_call: -; j_call: TRBJ2-7; cdr3_nt: TGTGCCAGCAGTTTCCCCTGGGACGAGCAGTACTTC; cdr3_aa: CASSFPWDEQYF
clone_size: few; v_call: TRBV9; cdr3_length: 14; d_call: -; j_call: TRBJ2-1; cdr3_nt: TGTGCCAGCAGCGTATTGGGCGGGGGCCATGAGCAGTTCTTC; cdr3_aa: CASSVLGGGHEQFF
clone_size: few; v_call: TRBV7-9; cdr3_length: 12; d_call: -; j_call: TRBJ2-2; cdr3_nt: TGTGCCAGCAGCTTCCGTCCCGGGGAGCTGTTTTTT; cdr3_aa: CASSFRPGELFF
clone_size: -; v_call: TRBV6-6; cdr3_length: 15; d_call: -; j_call: TRBJ2-7; cdr3_nt: TGTGCCAGCAGTTACCGGACTTACGGTACCTACGAGCAGTACTTC; cdr3_aa: CASSYRTYGTYEQYF
clone_size: -; v_call: TRBV6-6; cdr3_length: 12; d_call: -; j_call: TRBJ1-1; cdr3_nt: TGTGCCAGCAGAACCGACACCTCCGAAGCTTTCTTT; cdr3_aa: CASRTDTSEAFF
clone_size: -; v_call: TRBV28; cdr3_length: 15; d_call: TRBD1; j_call: TRBJ2-7; cdr3_nt: TGTGCCAGCAGTTTAGGGACAGCGATCTACTACGAGCAGTACTTC; cdr3_aa: CASSLGTAIYYEQYF
clone_size: -; v_call: TRBV7-2; cdr3_length: 14; d_call: -; j_call: TRBJ2-7; cdr3_nt: TGTGCCAGCAGCCTCCACCTCCTACCAGGGGAGCAGTACTTC; cdr3_aa: CASSLHLLPGEQYF
clone_size: -; v_call: TRBV29-1; cdr3_length: 17; d_call: -; j_call: TRBJ2-1; cdr3_nt: TGCAGCGTTGAAGATTGGGGGGTTACAGGGACCGACAATGAGCAGTTCTTC; cdr3_aa: CSVEDWGVTGTDNEQFF
clone_size: -; v_call: TRBV20-1; cdr3_length: 15; d_call: TRBD2; j_call: TRBJ2-5; cdr3_nt: TGCAGTGCTAGACACCGGGAGGAGGGTCAAGAGACCCAGTACTTC; cdr3_aa: CSARHREEGQETQYF
clone_size: -; v_call: TRBV4-1; cdr3_length: 17; d_call: TRBD1; j_call: TRBJ1-2; cdr3_nt: TGCGCCAGCAGCCAAGAAGGGACAGGCAGCGGGGGCTATGGCTACACCTTC; cdr3_aa: CASSQEGTGSGGYGYTF
clone_size: -; v_call: TRBV5-1; cdr3_length: 14; d_call: -; j_call: TRBJ1-1; cdr3_nt: TGCGCCAGCAGCGCGGGATACTTGAACACTGAAGCTTTCTTT; cdr3_aa: CASSAGYLNTEAFF
clone_size: -; v_call: TRBV29-1; cdr3_length: 13; d_call: -; j_call: TRBJ1-2; cdr3_nt: TGCAGCGTTAAAACAGGGTTGGACTATGGCTACACCTTC; cdr3_aa: CSVKTGLDYGYTF
clone_size: -; v_call: TRBV27; cdr3_length: 15; d_call: -; j_call: TRBJ2-7; cdr3_nt: TGTGCCAGCAGTTTAGCCCTAGGGCCGCCCTACGAGCAGTACTTC; cdr3_aa: CASSLALGPPYEQYF
clone_size: -; v_call: TRBV2; cdr3_length: 15; d_call: -; j_call: TRBJ1-6; cdr3_nt: TGTGCCAGCAGTGCCCAGGTGTCCTATAATTCACCCCTCCACTTT; cdr3_aa: CASSAQVSYNSPLHF
clone_size: -; v_call: TRBV7-9; cdr3_length: 14; d_call: -; j_call: TRBJ1-2; cdr3_nt: TGTGCCAGCAGCTTAGTCGCAGCTGGTGATGGCTACACCTTC; cdr3_aa: CASSLVAAGDGYTF
clone_size: -; v_call: TRBV9; cdr3_length: 14; d_call: TRBD1; j_call: TRBJ1-2; cdr3_nt: TGTGCCAGCAGGGGGACAGAGAGTTTCTATGGCTACACCTTC; cdr3_aa: CASRGTESFYGYTF
clone_size: -; v_call: TRBV2; cdr3_length: 13; d_call: -; j_call: TRBJ2-5; cdr3_nt: TGTGCCAGCAGCCAAGGTCCAGGCTGGGAGCAGTACTTC; cdr3_aa: CASSQGPGWEQYF
clone_size: once; v_call: TRBV7-9; cdr3_length: 15; d_call: TRBD1; j_call: TRBJ2-7; cdr3_nt: TGTGCCAGCAGCCCCCGGGACAGCAACTCCTACGAGCAGTACTTC; cdr3_aa: CASSPRDSNSYEQYF
clone_size: few; v_call: TRBV10-3; cdr3_length: 15; d_call: TRBD2; j_call: TRBJ2-7; cdr3_nt: TGTGCCATCAGCCGACTAGCGGGAGAGTCCTACGAGCAGTACTTC; cdr3_aa: CAISRLAGESYEQYF